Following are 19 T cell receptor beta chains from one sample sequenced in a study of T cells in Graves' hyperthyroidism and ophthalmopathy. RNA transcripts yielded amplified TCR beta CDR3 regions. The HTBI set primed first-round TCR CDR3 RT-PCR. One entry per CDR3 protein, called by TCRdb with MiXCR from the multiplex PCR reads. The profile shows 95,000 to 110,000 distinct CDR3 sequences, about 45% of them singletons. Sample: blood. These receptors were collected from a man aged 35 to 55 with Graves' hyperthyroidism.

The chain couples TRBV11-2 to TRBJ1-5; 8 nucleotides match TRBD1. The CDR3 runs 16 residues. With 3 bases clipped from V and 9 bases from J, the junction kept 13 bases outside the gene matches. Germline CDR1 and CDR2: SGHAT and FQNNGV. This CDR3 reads CASSFTGDRWQPPQHF. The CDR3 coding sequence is TGTGCCAGCAGCTTCACGGGGGACAGGTGGCAACCGCCCCAGCATTTT.

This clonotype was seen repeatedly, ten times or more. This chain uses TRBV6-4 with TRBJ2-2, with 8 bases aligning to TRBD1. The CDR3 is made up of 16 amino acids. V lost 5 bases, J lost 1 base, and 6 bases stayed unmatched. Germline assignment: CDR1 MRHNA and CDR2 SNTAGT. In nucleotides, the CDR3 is TGTGCCAGCAGTAAACGGACAGGGCAGAACACCGGGGAGCTGTTTTTT. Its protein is CASSKRTGQNTGELFF.

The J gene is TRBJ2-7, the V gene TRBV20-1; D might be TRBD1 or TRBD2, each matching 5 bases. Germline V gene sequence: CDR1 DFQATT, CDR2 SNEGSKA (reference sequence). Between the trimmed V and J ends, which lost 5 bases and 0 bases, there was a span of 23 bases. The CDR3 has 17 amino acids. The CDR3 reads CSAAMGVGGWNSYEQYF. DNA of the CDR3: TGCAGTGCTGCGATGGGGGTTGGCGGGTGGAACTCCTACGAGCAGTACTTC.

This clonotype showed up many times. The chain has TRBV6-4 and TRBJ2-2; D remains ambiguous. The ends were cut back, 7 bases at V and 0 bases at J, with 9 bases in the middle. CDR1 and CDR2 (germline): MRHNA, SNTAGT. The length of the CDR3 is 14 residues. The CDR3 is CASMRETNTGELFF. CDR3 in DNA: TGTGCCAGCATGCGAGAGACGAACACCGGGGAGCTGTTTTTT.

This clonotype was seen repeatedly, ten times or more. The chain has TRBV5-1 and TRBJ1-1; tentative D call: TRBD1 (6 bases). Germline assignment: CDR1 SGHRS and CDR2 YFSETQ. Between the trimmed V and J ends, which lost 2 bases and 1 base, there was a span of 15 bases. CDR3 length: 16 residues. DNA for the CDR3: TGCGCCAGCAGCTTCGCTACAGGAGGGGGGAACACTGAAGCTTTCTTT. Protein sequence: CASSFATGGGNTEAFF.

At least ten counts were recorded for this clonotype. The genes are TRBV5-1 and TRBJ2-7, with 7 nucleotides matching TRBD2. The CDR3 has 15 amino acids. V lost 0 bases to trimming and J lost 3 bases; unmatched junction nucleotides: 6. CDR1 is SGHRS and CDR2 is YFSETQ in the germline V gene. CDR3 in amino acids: CASSLGGGGLYEQYF. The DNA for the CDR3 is TGCGCCAGCAGCTTGGGGGGCGGGGGACTCTACGAGCAGTACTTC. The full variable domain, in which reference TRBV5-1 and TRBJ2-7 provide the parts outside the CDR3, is KAGVTQTPRYLIKTRGQQVTLSCSPISGHRSVSWYQQTPGQGLQFLFEYFSETQRNKGNFPGRFSGRQFSNSRSEMNVSTLELGDSALYLCASSLGGGGLYEQYFGPGTRLTVT.

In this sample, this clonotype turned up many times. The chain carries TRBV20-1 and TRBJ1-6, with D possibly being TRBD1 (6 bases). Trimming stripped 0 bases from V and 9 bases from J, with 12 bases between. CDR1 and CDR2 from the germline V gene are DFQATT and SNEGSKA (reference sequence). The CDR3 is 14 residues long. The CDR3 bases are TGCAGTGCTAGAGATAGCCAGGGGACTTCACCCCTCCACTTT. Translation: CSARDSQGTSPLHF.

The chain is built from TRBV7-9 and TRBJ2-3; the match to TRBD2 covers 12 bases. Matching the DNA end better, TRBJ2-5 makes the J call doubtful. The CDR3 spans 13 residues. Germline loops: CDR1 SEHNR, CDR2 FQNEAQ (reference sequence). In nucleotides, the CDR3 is TGTGCCAGCAGACTAGCGGGAGGAGAGACCCAGTACTTC. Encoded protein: CASRLAGGETQYF.

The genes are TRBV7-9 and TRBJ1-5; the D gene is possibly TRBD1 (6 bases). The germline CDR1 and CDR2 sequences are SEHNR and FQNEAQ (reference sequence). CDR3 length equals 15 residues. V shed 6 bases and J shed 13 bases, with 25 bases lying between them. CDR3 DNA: TGTGCCAGCAGTTTTGGGGGGCGGGGGGGACATGAGCAGCATTTT. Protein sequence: CASSFGGRGGHEQHF.

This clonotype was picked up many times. The CDR3 loop reads CATRDSGKGETQYF. The DNA of the CDR3 is TGTGCCACCCGGGATAGCGGGAAAGGAGAGACCCAGTACTTC. V and J are TRBV7-9 and TRBJ2-5, with TRBD2 matching over 8 bases. This CDR3 has 14 residues. V lost 10 bases to trimming and J lost 4 bases; unmatched junction nucleotides: 11. Per germline, CDR1 SEHNR and CDR2 FQNEAQ (reference sequence).

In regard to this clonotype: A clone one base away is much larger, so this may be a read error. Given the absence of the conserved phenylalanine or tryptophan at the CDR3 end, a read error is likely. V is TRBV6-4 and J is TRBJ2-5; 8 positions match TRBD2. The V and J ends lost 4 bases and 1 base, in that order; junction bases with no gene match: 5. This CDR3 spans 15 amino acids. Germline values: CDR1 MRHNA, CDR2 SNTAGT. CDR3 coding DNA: TGTGCCAGCAGTGTGGGCGGGGGGTTCCAAGAGACCCAGTACTGC. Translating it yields CASSVGGGFQETQYC.

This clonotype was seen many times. CDR3 loop: CATSRDRSSGNTIYF. In DNA form, the CDR3 reads TGTGCCACCAGCAGAGATCGGAGCTCTGGAAACACCATATATTTT. The chain joins TRBV15 to TRBJ1-3, with D unresolved. The CDR3 extends over 15 amino acids. CDR1 and CDR2 from the germline V gene are LNHNV and YYDKDF (reference sequence). V was shortened by 0 bases and J by 0 bases, with 6 bases between the two germline ends.

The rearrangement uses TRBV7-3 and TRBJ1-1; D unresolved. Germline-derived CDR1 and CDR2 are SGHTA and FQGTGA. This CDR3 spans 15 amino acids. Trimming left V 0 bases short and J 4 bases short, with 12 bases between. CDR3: CASSLTGETSTEAFF. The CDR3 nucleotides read TGTGCCAGCAGCTTAACTGGGGAGACGAGCACTGAAGCTTTCTTT.

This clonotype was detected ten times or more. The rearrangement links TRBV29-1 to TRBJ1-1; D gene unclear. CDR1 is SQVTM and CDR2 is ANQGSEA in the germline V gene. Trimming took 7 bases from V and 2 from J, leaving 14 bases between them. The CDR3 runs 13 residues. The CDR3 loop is CSGHPPGNTEAFF. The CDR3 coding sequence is TGCAGCGGACACCCCCCTGGAAACACTGAAGCTTTCTTT.

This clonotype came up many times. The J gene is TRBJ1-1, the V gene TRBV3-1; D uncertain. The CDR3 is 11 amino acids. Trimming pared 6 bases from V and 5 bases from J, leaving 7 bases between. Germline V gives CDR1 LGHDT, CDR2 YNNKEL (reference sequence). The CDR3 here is CASSRRTEAFF. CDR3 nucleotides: TGTGCCAGCAGTCGACGGACTGAAGCTTTCTTT. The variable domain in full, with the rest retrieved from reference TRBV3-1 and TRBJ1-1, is DTAVSQTPKYLVTQMGNDKSIKCEQNLGHDTMYWYKQDSKKFLKIMFSYNNKELIINETVPNRFSPKSPDKAHLNLHINSLELGDSAVYFCASSRRTEAFFGQGTRLTVV.

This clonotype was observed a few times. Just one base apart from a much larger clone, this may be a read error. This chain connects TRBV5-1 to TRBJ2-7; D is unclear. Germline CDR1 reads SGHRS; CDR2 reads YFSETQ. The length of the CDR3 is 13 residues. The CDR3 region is CASSPTEVHEQCF. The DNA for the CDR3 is TGCGCCAGCAGCCCAACAGAAGTCCACGAGCAGTGCTTC.

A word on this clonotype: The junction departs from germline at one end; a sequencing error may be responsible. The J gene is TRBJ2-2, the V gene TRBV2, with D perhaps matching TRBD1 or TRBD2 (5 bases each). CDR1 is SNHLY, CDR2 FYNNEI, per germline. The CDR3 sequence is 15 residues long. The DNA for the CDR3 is TGTGCCTGCAGAGCCGGGACGCCGAACACCGGGGAGTTGTTTTTT. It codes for CACRAGTPNTGELFF.

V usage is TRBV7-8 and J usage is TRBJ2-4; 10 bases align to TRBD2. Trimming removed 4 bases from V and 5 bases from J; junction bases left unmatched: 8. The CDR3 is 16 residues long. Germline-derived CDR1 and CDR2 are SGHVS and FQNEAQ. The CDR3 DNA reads TGTGCCAGCAGCTGGGTAAGCGGGGGGGACGAAAACATTCAGTACTTC. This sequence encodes CASSWVSGGDENIQYF.

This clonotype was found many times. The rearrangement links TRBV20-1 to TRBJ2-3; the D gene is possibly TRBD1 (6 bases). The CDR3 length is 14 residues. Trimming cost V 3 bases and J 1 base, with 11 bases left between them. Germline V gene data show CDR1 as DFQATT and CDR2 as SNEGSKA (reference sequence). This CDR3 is CSASYGTRTDTQYF. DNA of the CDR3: TGCAGTGCTAGTTATGGGACACGCACAGATACGCAGTATTTT.